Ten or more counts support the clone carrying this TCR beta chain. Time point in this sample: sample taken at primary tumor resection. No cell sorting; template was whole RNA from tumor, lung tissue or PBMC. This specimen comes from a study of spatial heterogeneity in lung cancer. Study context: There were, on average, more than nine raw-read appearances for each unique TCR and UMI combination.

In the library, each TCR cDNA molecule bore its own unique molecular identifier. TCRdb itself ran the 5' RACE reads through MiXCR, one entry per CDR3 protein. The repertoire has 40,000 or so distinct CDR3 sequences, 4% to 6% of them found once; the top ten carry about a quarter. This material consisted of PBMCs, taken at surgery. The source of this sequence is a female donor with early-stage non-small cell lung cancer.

CDR3 bases: TGTGCCAGCAGCTCGGGACAGCCTAATGAAAAACTGTTTTTT. Amino acid sequence: CASSSGQPNEKLFF. This chain links TRBV12-3 or TRBV12-4 with TRBJ1-4, with TRBD1 matching over 7 bases. V lost 6 bases and J lost 3; bases outside the gene matches: 4. The CDR3 covers 14 residues.